The present T cell receptor (beta chain) was sequenced within a study of human T cells and chemical hapten exposure. The CDR3 contains 13 residues. Trimming took 4 bases from V and 5 from J, leaving 9 bases between them. Germline CDR1 SGHTA, CDR2 FQGNSA. TCRdb used MiXCR to reprocess the RACE reads, holding one entry per CDR3 protein. The data hold 42,000 or so distinct CDR3 sequences, with 8% to 9% observed a single time. This clonotype was seen at least ten times. Time point specified: patch test 2, 6 weeks after DPC sensitization. Sample treatment: therapeutic diphenylcyclopropenone sensitization with weekly scalp DPC.

This chain connects TRBV7-2 to TRBJ1-5; D is unclear. This receptor was obtained from a woman in her forties with alopecia areata. Some clones in this sample may be carry-over from other donors' samples. The sample here was whole blood, taken in connection with sensitization to the hapten diphenylcyclopropenone (DPC). The CDR3 DNA reads TGTGCCAGCAGCTCTGACTATTATCAGCCCCAGCATTTT. Translating gives CASSSDYYQPQHF.